Listed here are 17 T cell receptor beta chains from one sample, sequenced in a study of CD8 T cells in ankylosing spondylitis. MiXCR, applied by TCRdb to the 5' RACE reads, yields one record per CDR3 protein. The sample yields around 300,000 distinct CDR3 sequences, under 15% seen once. Material: blood, either unsorted or a sorted T cell fraction (not recorded which). The receptor source for this set is a male donor with ankylosing spondylitis or in good health (not recorded which).

J is TRBJ2-7 and V is TRBV20-1, with D tentatively TRBD1 or TRBD2 (5 bases each). Trimming stripped 8 bases from V and 7 bases from J, with 18 bases between. The CDR3 is 12 residues long. Looked up from germline, CDR1 is DFQATT and CDR2 is SNEGSKA (reference sequence). The CDR3 spells CSPWERGGEQYF. In nucleotides, the CDR3 is TGCAGTCCCTGGGAACGGGGCGGGGAGCAGTACTTC.

This clonotype showed up many times. V usage is TRBV12-3 or TRBV12-4 and J usage is TRBJ1-2; the match to TRBD1 covers 7 bases. Losses at the gene ends were 5 bases for V and 6 bases for J; bases not matched to a gene: 6. CDR3 length equals 13 residues. The DNA for the CDR3 is TGTGCCAGCAGTCCGCTCAGGGGGAATGGCTACACCTTC. Its protein is CASSPLRGNGYTF.

This clonotype showed up just a few times. The chain recombines TRBV5-1 with TRBJ2-5; TRBD2 is a possible D gene (6 bases). The CDR3 loop spans 15 amino acids. V was trimmed by 6 bases and J by 5 bases, leaving 20 bases between them. Germline-derived CDR1 and CDR2 are SGHRS and YFSETQ. CDR3 in DNA: TGCGCCAGCACCCCGGGGGATTTGGTAAAGGAGACCCAGTACTTC. It encodes CASTPGDLVKETQYF.

The chain joins TRBV6-1 to TRBJ2-3, with unresolved D. CDR3 length: 13 amino acids. With 5 bases removed from V and 2 bases from J, the gap between germline ends came to 8 bases. Germline values: CDR1 MNHNS, CDR2 SASEGT. CDR3: CASSLRPTDTQYF. The CDR3 nucleotides are TGTGCCAGCAGTCTCAGGCCCACAGATACGCAGTATTTT.

The gene calls are TRBV15 and TRBJ2-6; D ambiguous. This CDR3 is 16 amino acids long. The V gene's germline CDR1 is LNHNV and CDR2 YYDKDF (reference sequence). Trimming took 4 bases from V and 0 from J, leaving 10 bases between them. For the CDR3, the DNA is TGTGCCACCAGCAAGGCGCAGAACTCTGGGGCCAACGTCCTGACTTTC. Translated, it gives CATSKAQNSGANVLTF.

This clonotype was detected only once. The CDR3: CATSRAGTATIEQFF. CDR3 nucleotides: TGTGCCACCAGCAGAGCCGGGACAGCCACCATTGAGCAGTTCTTC. This chain connects TRBV15 to TRBJ2-1, with 7 bases identical to TRBD1. The CDR3 runs 15 residues. Germline V gene data show CDR1 as LNHNV and CDR2 as YYDKDF (reference sequence). V lost 1 base to trimming and J lost 9 bases; unmatched junction nucleotides: 9.

This clonotype appeared many times. The chain is built from TRBV6-5 and TRBJ2-7; D call uncertain. The CDR3 loop spans 15 amino acids. Germline lookup yields CDR1 MNHEY and CDR2 SVGAGI. V was clipped by 2 bases and J by 1 base, with 12 bases between them. CDR3 amino acids: CASSYNSLGSYEQYF. The CDR3 DNA reads TGTGCCAGCAGTTACAACTCCCTAGGTTCCTACGAGCAGTACTTC.

The chain links TRBV20-1 to TRBJ1-2, with TRBD1 as a possible D gene (5 bases). CDR3 length: 14 amino acids. The germline V and J ends were trimmed by 6 bases and 4 bases, with 18 bases remaining between them. Germline CDR1 DFQATT, CDR2 SNEGSKA (reference sequence). This CDR3 is CSAKDSQRGYGYTF. DNA of the CDR3: TGCAGTGCGAAAGACAGTCAGAGAGGCTATGGCTACACCTTC.

There are a few counts of this clonotype. The chain couples TRBV20-1 to TRBJ2-7; D is possibly TRBD1 (6 bases). Trimming pared 5 bases from V and 7 bases from J, leaving 18 bases between. Germline V gives CDR1 DFQATT, CDR2 SNEGSKA (reference sequence). The CDR3 is 13 amino acids. Here the CDR3 reads CSADRTATGEQYF. CDR3 DNA: TGCAGTGCTGATCGGACAGCTACGGGGGAGCAGTACTTC.

This clonotype appeared a few times. The V gene is TRBV5-1, the J gene TRBJ2-7; D gene unclear. CDR3 size: 15 residues. Germline values: CDR1 SGHRS, CDR2 YFSETQ. Trimming stripped 4 bases from V and 4 bases from J, with 18 bases between. The CDR3 DNA is TGCGCCAGCAGCGCCCGTGTCACGACAACATACGAGCAGTACTTC. This encodes CASSARVTTTYEQYF.

V and J are TRBV5-1 and TRBJ2-7; TRBD2 matches at 10 bases. The germline V gene has CDR1 SGHRS and CDR2 YFSETQ. The CDR3 spans 16 residues. The ends lost 4 bases at V and 2 bases at J; junction bases unmatched: 9. In nucleotides, the CDR3 is TGCGCCAGCAGCGTAGCGGGGGGCCTTTATACCTACGAGCAGTACTTC. Protein product: CASSVAGGLYTYEQYF.

This clonotype was picked up many times. Here the CDR3 reads CASSLGDRDKAEAFF. The CDR3 nucleotides are TGCGCCAGCAGCTTAGGGGACAGGGATAAAGCTGAAGCTTTCTTT. J is TRBJ1-1 and V is TRBV5-1; 9 nucleotides align to TRBD1. CDR1 is SGHRS and CDR2 is YFSETQ in the germline V gene. V was pared by 2 bases and J by 6 bases, with 8 bases of the junction left unmatched. This CDR3 has 15 amino acids.

The chain couples TRBV4-2 to TRBJ2-3; D assignment may be TRBD1 or TRBD2 (5 bases each). The CDR3 sequence is 15 residues long. In germline, CDR1 is LGHNA, CDR2 YNFKEQ. Trimming shortened V by 0 bases and J by 0 bases, and 7 bases separated the two germline ends. In nucleotides, the CDR3 is TGTGCCAGCAGCCAAGAGAGGGGTAGCACAGATACGCAGTATTTT. Translated, it gives CASSQERGSTDTQYF.

This clonotype was counted a single time. The V gene is TRBV29-1, the J gene TRBJ1-1; perhaps TRBD1 as D (6 bases). The CDR3 runs 14 residues. V lost 6 bases, J lost 1 base, and 15 bases lay in between. The germline gives CDR1 SQVTM, CDR2 ANQGSEA. The CDR3 DNA reads as TGCAGCGTAATAAGGACAGTCAGGAACACTGAAGCTTTCTTT. Protein: CSVIRTVRNTEAFF.

The rearrangement links TRBV3-1 to TRBJ2-7, with TRBD2 identical over 12 bases. This CDR3 is built from 17 residues. CDR1 and CDR2 (germline): LGHDT, YNNKEL (reference sequence). V shed 2 bases, J shed 1 base, and the junction held 6 bases outside the gene matches. CDR3 region: CASSQRPTSGGSYEQYF. CDR3 coding DNA: TGTGCCAGCAGCCAAAGACCAACTAGCGGGGGGTCCTACGAGCAGTACTTC.

The chain couples TRBV11-1 to TRBJ2-5; D remains unclear. Germline V gene data show CDR1 as SGHAT and CDR2 as FQDESV (reference sequence). Trimming stripped 3 bases from V and 1 base from J, with 12 bases between. The CDR3 length is 15 residues. CDR3 nucleotides: TGTGCCAGCAGCTTCCCCATGGGCTTCCAAGAGACCCAGTACTTC. Encoded protein: CASSFPMGFQETQYF.

Comments on this clonotype: A much larger clone lies one base from this, so it may be a read error. The chain couples TRBV5-1 to TRBJ2-3; D may be TRBD2 (7 bases). Germline CDR1 and CDR2: SGHRS and YFSETQ. The CDR3 length is 17 residues. This chain's CDR3 is CASSLVIGGGSTDTRYF. In DNA, the CDR3 is TGCGCCAGCAGCTTGGTCATAGGGGGGGGAAGCACAGATACGCGGTATTTT. The complete variable domain, with remaining parts taken from reference TRBV5-1 and TRBJ2-3, reads KAGVTQTPRYLIKTRGQQVTLSCSPISGHRSVSWYQQTPGQGLQFLFEYFSETQRNKGNFPGRFSGRQFSNSRSEMNVSTLELGDSALYLCASSLVIGGGSTDTRYFGPGTRLTVL.